A selection of T cell receptor beta chains follows, all from one sample in a study of cytomegalovirus exposure and HLA in healthy donors. The repertoire was sequenced with immunoSEQ multiplex PCR; TCRdb's copy has only in-frame clones and lacks some. The data show some 200,000 clones, around 75% seen once. Sequenced: PBMCs. The receptors were gathered from a woman aged 30 to 39 in good health and CMV-seronegative. The CDR3 runs from the conserved cysteine through the conserved F or W. Fields, in order: clone size, D gene, J gene, V gene, CDR3 DNA, CDR3 protein. The D gene is left open where the match is weak. The size of a clone is reported for some rows only, either as once, few or many, or as a class for expanded clones.

. . TRBJ2-5 TRBV9 TGTGCCAGCAGCGCGGGACAAAACCAAGAGACCCAGTACTTC CASSAGQNQETQYF
. . TRBJ1-6 TRBV2 TGTGCCACCCGCCGGTTGACAGACATAGATCCCTATAATTCACCCCCCCACTTT CATRRLTDIDPYNSPPHF
. . TRBJ2-7 TRBV5-1 TGCGCCAGCAGCTTGTCGACTCTCAGCTCCTACGAGCAGTACTTC CASSLSTLSSYEQYF
once . TRBJ2-1 TRBV5-1 TGCGCCAGCAGCCCTCTAGGAGGGCGGGGATACAATGAGCAGTTCTTC CASSPLGGRGYNEQFF
. . TRBJ1-5 TRBV7-3 TGTGCCAGCAGCTTGGGTCAGCGTCAGCCCCAGCATTTT CASSLGQRQPQHF
. TRBD1 TRBJ1-2 TRBV9 TGTGCCAGCAGCTCAATAGGCCCGACAGGGGTGTATGGCTACACCTTC CASSSIGPTGVYGYTF
. . TRBJ2-7 TRBV6-5 TGTGCCAGCAGTTATCACAGGGAAAGCTCCTACGAGCAGTACTTC CASSYHRESSYEQYF
. . TRBJ2-1 TRBV19 TGTGCCAGTCGCGACATCGGGATCGAGCAGTTCTTC CASRDIGIEQFF
. TRBD1 TRBJ2-7 TRBV6-6 TGTGCCAGCAGTGAGACAGGGGGTTTGTACGAGCAGTACTTC CASSETGGLYEQYF
. . TRBJ1-3 TRBV5-1 TGCGCCAGCAGCTTACTTGGGAGCTCTGGAAACACCATATATTTT CASSLLGSSGNTIYF
few TRBD1 TRBJ1-2 TRBV28 TGTGCCAGCAGCCTCGGACAGGGCCTAGATGGCTACACCTTC CASSLGQGLDGYTF
. . TRBJ2-5 TRBV7-9 TGTGCCAGCAGCTTGCAGGGCTGGGAGACCCAGTACTTC CASSLQGWETQYF
. TRBD1 TRBJ2-7 TRBV7-8 TGTGCCAGCAGCTCTTTCAACAGGGGCTCCTACGAGCAGTACTTC CASSSFNRGSYEQYF
. . TRBJ2-7 TRBV5-5 TGTGCCAGCAGGCGCTTTGGGGGCCCGTACTACGAGCAGTACTTC CASRRFGGPYYEQYF
. . TRBJ1-3 TRBV19 TGTGCCAGTAGCCTGGCCTCTGGAAACACCATATATTTT CASSLASGNTIYF
. . TRBJ1-2 TRBV10-2 TGCGCCAGCAGAGACACAGGGACGAAAGGCTACACCTTC CASRDTGTKGYTF
few TRBD1 TRBJ1-2 TRBV25-1 TGTGCCAGCAGTGAATCGTCCCGGGACAGGGTTTATGGCTACACCTTC CASSESSRDRVYGYTF
. TRBD1 TRBJ1-1 TRBV27 TGTGCCAGCAGTCCAGGACAGGGGGCGCGTCACACTGAAGCTTTCTTT CASSPGQGARHTEAFF
once . TRBJ1-1 TRBV29-1 TGCAGCGTTTACGGGATGAACACTGAAGCTTTCTTT CSVYGMNTEAFF
. . TRBJ1-4 TRBV4-2 TGTGCCAGCAGCCAAGAACCAGGGCCGGATGAAAAACTGTTTTTT CASSQEPGPDEKLFF